This TCR beta chain originates from a study of pediatric ulcerative colitis. Whole-study context: Disease was pancolitis in six or seven and left-sided in two, histology-confirmed.

On this clone: Its antigen is still unknown.

Germline assignment: CDR1 MNHNS and CDR2 SASEGT. There are 15 residues in the CDR3. The V end was cut by 2 bases, the J end by 0 bases, with 5 bases between. One to two pinch biopsies were taken from the rectum during colonoscopy. Study-level findings and limits: All ulcerative colitis patients, but no controls, carried a couple of rectal clonotypes. Acute severe colitis showed lower rectal diversity from clonal expansions.

The repertoire was sequenced with immunoSEQ multiplex PCR; TCRdb's copy has only in-frame clones and lacks some. This table has fewer than 20,000 clones, less than 85% appearing once. The chain employs TRBV6-1 and TRBJ2-6; D is undetermined. Sequenced input: gut tissue. The sequence was obtained from a boy aged 5 to 17 with moderate ulcerative colitis. The CDR3 protein is CASSESASGANVLTF. The CDR3, as DNA: TGTGCCAGCAGTGAATCCGCCTCTGGGGCCAACGTCCTGACTTTC.